A single sample gave rise to the 19 T cell receptor beta chains below, sequenced in a study of blood T cell repertoires in COVID-19. Clones were read by immunoSEQ multiplex PCR, and TCRdb kept only the in-frame ones, dropping some. Counted here are approximately 44,000 clones, around nine tenths occurring once; the ten biggest clones make up approximately 27%. Sequenced material: peripheral blood. The receptors were sampled from a woman aged 80 or over with acute or convalescent COVID-19.

This clone was observed a few times. The chain is built from TRBV5-4 and TRBJ1-1; TRBD1 matches at 7 bases. There are 13 residues in the CDR3. The V and J ends lost 4 bases and 6 bases, in that order; junction bases with no gene match: 6. Germline assignment: CDR1 SGHNT and CDR2 YYREEE (reference sequence). CDR3 nucleotide sequence: TGTGCCAGCAGCCAGACAGGGTTTGCTGAAGCTTTCTTT. Its translation is CASSQTGFAEAFF.

The chain couples TRBV6-5 to TRBJ2-7; no clear D gene. CDR1 is MNHEY and CDR2 is SVGAGI in the germline V gene. The V and J ends lost 2 bases and 2 bases respectively, with 13 bases between them. There are 15 residues in the CDR3. Here the CDR3 reads CASSYRPGDTYEQYF. CDR3 sequence (DNA): TGTGCCAGCAGTTACCGGCCAGGTGATACCTACGAGCAGTACTTC.

The V and J genes are TRBV6-5 and TRBJ1-1; D perhaps matches TRBD1 (5 bases). The CDR3 is 15 residues long. Trimming shortened V by 7 bases and J by 4 bases, and 19 bases separated the two germline ends. The germline CDR1 and CDR2 sequences are MNHEY and SVGAGI. CDR3: CASNPGRTLTTEAFF. CDR3 bases: TGTGCCAGCAACCCCGGCAGGACACTTACCACTGAAGCTTTCTTT.

V is TRBV5-1 and J is TRBJ1-1; D unresolved. The CDR3 spans 14 residues. V gave up 0 bases and J gave up 7 bases, with 13 bases separating them. Germline CDR1 and CDR2: SGHRS and YFSETQ. Here the CDR3 reads CASSLDSHRGEAFF. The CDR3 bases are TGCGCCAGCAGCTTGGACAGCCATCGGGGTGAAGCTTTCTTT.

The V gene is TRBV4-1, the J gene TRBJ2-1; D is perhaps TRBD2 (7 bases). V was shortened by 0 bases and J by 2 bases, with 14 bases between the two germline ends. The CDR3 spans 17 residues. Germline CDR1 and CDR2: MGHRA and YSYEKL. The CDR3 bases are TGCGCCAGCAGCCAAGAAGGAGGGGGGGCCACCTACAATGAGCAGTTCTTC. Amino acids: CASSQEGGGATYNEQFF.

This clone was picked up a small number of times. The rearrangement links TRBV6-1 to TRBJ1-1; the match to TRBD1 covers 7 bases. Germline values: CDR1 MNHNS, CDR2 SASEGT. V gave up 2 bases and J gave up 4 bases; unmatched junction bases: 4. This CDR3 spans 14 amino acids. The CDR3 region is CASSEQQGGTEAFF. CDR3 nucleotides: TGTGCCAGCAGTGAACAGCAGGGGGGCACTGAAGCTTTCTTT.

This chain links TRBV6-5 with TRBJ2-1; 9 nucleotides line up with TRBD1. The CDR3 is made up of 14 amino acids. The V gene's germline CDR1 is MNHEY and CDR2 SVGAGI. With V trimmed by 5 bases and J by 7 bases, 6 bases remained unmatched. CDR3 bases: TGTGCCAGCAGTCAACAGGGGGCTGGTAATGAGCAGTTCTTC. Protein sequence: CASSQQGAGNEQFF.

V and J are TRBV28 and TRBJ2-1; TRBD2 matches at 11 bases. Germline CDR1 reads MDHEN; CDR2 reads SYDVKM. Trimming removed 6 bases from V and 12 bases from J; junction bases left unmatched: 16. CDR3 size: 16 residues. In DNA form, the CDR3 reads TGTGCCAGCAGCTCGACTAGCGGGGACTCCAATGTATGGCAGTTCTTC. Its protein is CASSSTSGDSNVWQFF.

The V gene is TRBV19, the J gene TRBJ1-2; possibly TRBD1 for D (6 bases). This CDR3 spans 15 amino acids. The germline V gene has CDR1 LNHDA and CDR2 SQIVND (reference sequence). V lost 1 base and J lost 2, with 11 bases in between. In nucleotides, the CDR3 is TGTGCCAGTAGTATAGCAACAGGGAGAAACTATGGCTACACCTTC. Residues: CASSIATGRNYGYTF.

A few counts support this clone. The chain employs TRBV11-2 and TRBJ2-4; the D gene is possibly TRBD1 (6 bases). The CDR3 covers 14 residues. Germline V gives CDR1 SGHAT, CDR2 FQNNGV. V was clipped by 3 bases and J by 6 bases, with 12 bases between them. Here the CDR3 DNA reads TGTGCCAGCAGCTTGGGGTTACAGGGAAACATTCAGTACTTC. Residues: CASSLGLQGNIQYF.

Comments on this clone: The junction does not match germline at one end; this may be a read error. This chain connects TRBV3-1 (or the pseudogene TRBV3-2) to TRBJ1-2, with 7 bases identical to TRBD1. The length of the CDR3 is 12 residues. Per the germline V gene, CDR1 is LGHDT and CDR2 is YNNKEL (reference sequence). The CDR3, as DNA: TGTGCCAGCAGCCAAACCCGGGGACAGCTTATCTTC. Protein sequence: CASSQTRGQLIF.

J is TRBJ2-7 and V is TRBV4-1; 7 nucleotides line up with TRBD1. There are 14 residues in the CDR3. Per the germline V gene, CDR1 is MGHRA and CDR2 is YSYEKL. V lost 4 bases to trimming and J lost 2 bases; unmatched junction nucleotides: 5. The chain's CDR3 is CASSPDRTTYEQYF. CDR3 coding DNA: TGCGCCAGCAGCCCGGACAGGACGACCTACGAGCAGTACTTC.

This clone was counted a single time. The chain couples TRBV19 to TRBJ1-5; D may be TRBD1 (5 bases). CDR3 length: 15 residues. The V gene's germline CDR1 is LNHDA and CDR2 SQIVND (reference sequence). V was cut by 4 bases and J by 0 bases, with 10 bases left in between. CDR3 DNA: TGTGCCAGTAGTAGCGGGGGTCATAGCAATCAGCCCCAGCATTTT. As protein: CASSSGGHSNQPQHF. The variable domain in full, completed from reference TRBV19 and TRBJ1-5, reads DGGITQSPKYLFRKEGQNVTLSCEQNLNHDAMYWYRQDPGQGLRLIYYSQIVNDFQKGDIAEGYSVSREKKESFPLTVTSAQKNPTAFYLCASSSGGHSNQPQHFGDGTRLSIL.

The chain uses TRBV1 and TRBJ2-7; the listed D gene, TRBD2, was not tested against the DNA. TRBV1 is designated a pseudogene. This CDR3 comprises 15 residues. This chain's CDR3 is CTSSPPTRGGYEQYF. Written as DNA, the CDR3 is TGCACCAGCAGCCCTCCTACTAGGGGAGGATACGAGCAGTACTTC.

The chain carries TRBV19 and TRBJ1-5; a weak D match, TRBD1 (6 bases). V was cut by 6 bases and J by 4 bases, with 13 bases left in between. The CDR3 totals 14 residues. Looked up from germline, CDR1 is LNHDA and CDR2 is SQIVND (reference sequence). CDR3 DNA: TGTGCCAGTAGCCGGCGGGGGCTGAATCAGCCCCAGCATTTT. Translation gives CASSRRGLNQPQHF.

V is TRBV2 and J is TRBJ2-7; D remains ambiguous. Germline V lookup: CDR1 SNHLY, CDR2 FYNNEI. CDR3 length: 14 amino acids. The ends were cut back, 3 bases at V and 3 bases at J, with 12 bases in the middle. Here the CDR3 reads CASSEWYSHYEQYF. As DNA, the CDR3 is TGTGCCAGCAGTGAGTGGTACTCTCACTACGAGCAGTACTTC.

The chain combines TRBV28 with TRBJ1-2, with 11 bases lining up with TRBD1. V gave up 3 bases and J gave up 4 bases; unmatched junction bases: 4. The CDR3 sequence is 15 residues long. In germline, CDR1 is MDHEN, CDR2 SYDVKM. CDR3 sequence: CASSFRTGGGYGYTF. Written as DNA, the CDR3 is TGTGCCAGCAGTTTTCGGACAGGGGGCGGCTATGGCTACACCTTC.

The V and J genes are TRBV7-8 and TRBJ1-6, with D perhaps TRBD1 (5 bases). CDR3 length equals 18 residues. The germline V gene encodes CDR1 SGHVS and CDR2 FQNEAQ. V shed 2 bases and J shed 4 bases, with 18 bases lying between them. DNA of the CDR3: TGTGCCAGCAGCTTATTCGGGTCTGGAAGGGGTTATAATTCACCCCTCCACTTT. This gives the protein CASSLFGSGRGYNSPLHF.

In this sample, this clone turned up once. V is TRBV4-1 and J is TRBJ1-5; 7 bases are shared with TRBD1. Trimming at V came to 4 bases and at J to 5 bases, leaving 5 bases not matched to a gene. Germline CDR1 reads MGHRA; CDR2 reads YSYEKL. The CDR3 is 14 amino acids. The CDR3 sequence is CASSPLTGHQPQHF. The DNA for the CDR3 is TGCGCCAGCAGCCCCTTGACAGGGCATCAGCCCCAGCATTTT.